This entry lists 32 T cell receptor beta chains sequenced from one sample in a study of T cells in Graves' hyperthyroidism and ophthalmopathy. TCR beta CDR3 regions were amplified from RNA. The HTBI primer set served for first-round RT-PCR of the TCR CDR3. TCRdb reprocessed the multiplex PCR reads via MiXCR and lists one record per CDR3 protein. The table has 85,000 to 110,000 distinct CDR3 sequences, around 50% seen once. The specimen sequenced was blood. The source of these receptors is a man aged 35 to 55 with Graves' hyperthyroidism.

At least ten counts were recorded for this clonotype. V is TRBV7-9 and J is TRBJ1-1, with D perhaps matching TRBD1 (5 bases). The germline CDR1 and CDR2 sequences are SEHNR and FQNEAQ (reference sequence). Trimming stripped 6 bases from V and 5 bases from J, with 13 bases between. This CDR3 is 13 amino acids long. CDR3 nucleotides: TGTGCCAGCAGATCAGGGCTAGGTACTGAAGCTTTCTTT. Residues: CASRSGLGTEAFF.

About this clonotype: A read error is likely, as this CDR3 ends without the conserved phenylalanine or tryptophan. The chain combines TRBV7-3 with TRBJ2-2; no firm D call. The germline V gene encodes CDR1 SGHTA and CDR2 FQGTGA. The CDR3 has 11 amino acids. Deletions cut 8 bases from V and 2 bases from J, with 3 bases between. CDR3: CASENTGELFV. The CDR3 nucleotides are TGTGCCAGCGAAAACACCGGGGAGCTGTTTGTT.

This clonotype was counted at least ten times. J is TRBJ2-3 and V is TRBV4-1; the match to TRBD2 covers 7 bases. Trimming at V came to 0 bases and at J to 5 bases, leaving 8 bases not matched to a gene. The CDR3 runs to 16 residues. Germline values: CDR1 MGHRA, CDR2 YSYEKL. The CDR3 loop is CASSQDATGGGDTQYF. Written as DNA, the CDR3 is TGCGCCAGCAGCCAAGATGCGACGGGAGGAGGAGATACGCAGTATTTT.

Written as DNA, the CDR3 is TGTGCCAGCTCACCGACAAGCTACGAGCAGTACTTC. As protein: CASSPTSYEQYF. The gene calls are TRBV18 and TRBJ2-7; no definite D call. This CDR3 comprises 12 residues. CDR1 and CDR2 from the germline V gene are KGHSH and LQKENI. V lost 3 bases, J lost 3 bases, and 6 bases lay in between. Supplemented by reference TRBV18 and TRBJ2-7, the full variable domain reads NAGVMQNPRHLVRRRGQEARLRCSPMKGHSHVYWYRQLPEEGLKFMVYLQKENIIDESGMPKERFSAEFPKEGPSILRIQQVVRGDSAAYFCASSPTSYEQYFGPGTRLTVT.

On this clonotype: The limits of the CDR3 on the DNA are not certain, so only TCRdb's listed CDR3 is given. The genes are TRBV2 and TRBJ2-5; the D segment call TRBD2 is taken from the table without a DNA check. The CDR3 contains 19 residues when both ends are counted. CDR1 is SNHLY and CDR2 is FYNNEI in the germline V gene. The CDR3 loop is CASRRVYFEAFFGQETQYF.

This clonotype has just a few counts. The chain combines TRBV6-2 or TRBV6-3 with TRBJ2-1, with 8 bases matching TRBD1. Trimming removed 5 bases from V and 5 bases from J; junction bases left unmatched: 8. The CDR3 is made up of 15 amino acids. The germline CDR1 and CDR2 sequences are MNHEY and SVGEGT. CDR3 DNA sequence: TGTGCCAGCAGTAAACAGGGGGTTTTCGACAATGAGCAGTTCTTC. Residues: CASSKQGVFDNEQFF.

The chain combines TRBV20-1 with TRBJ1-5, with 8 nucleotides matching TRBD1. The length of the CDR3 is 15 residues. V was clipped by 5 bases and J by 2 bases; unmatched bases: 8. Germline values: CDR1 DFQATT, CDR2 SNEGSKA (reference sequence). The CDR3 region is CSAVDRVSGNQPQHF. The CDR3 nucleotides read TGCAGTGCTGTGGACAGGGTCTCGGGCAATCAGCCCCAGCATTTT.

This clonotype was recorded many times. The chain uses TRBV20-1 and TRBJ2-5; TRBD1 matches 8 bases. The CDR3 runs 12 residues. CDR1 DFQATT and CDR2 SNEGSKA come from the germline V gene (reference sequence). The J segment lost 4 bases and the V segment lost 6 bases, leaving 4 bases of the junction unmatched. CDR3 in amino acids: CSAADRAETQYF. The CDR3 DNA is TGCAGTGCCGCGGACAGGGCAGAGACCCAGTACTTC.

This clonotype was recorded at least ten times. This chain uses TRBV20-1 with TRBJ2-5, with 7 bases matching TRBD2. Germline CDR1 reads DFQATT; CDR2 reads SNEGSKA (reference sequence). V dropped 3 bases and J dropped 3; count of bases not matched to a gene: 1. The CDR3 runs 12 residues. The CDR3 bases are TGCAGTGCTAGCCGGGGGGAAGAGACCCAGTACTTC. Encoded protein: CSASRGEETQYF.

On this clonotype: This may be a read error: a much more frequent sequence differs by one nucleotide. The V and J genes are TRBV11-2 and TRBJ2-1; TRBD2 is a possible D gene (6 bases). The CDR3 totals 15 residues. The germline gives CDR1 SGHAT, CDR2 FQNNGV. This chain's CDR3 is CACSLAGRGNNEQFF. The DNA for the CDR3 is TGTGCCTGCAGCTTGGCAGGGCGGGGAAACAATGAGCAGTTCTTC. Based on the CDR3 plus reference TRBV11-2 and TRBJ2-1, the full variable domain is EAGVAQSPRYKIIEKRQSVAFWCNPISGHATLYWYQQILGQGPKLLIQFQNNGVVDDSQLPKDRFSAERLKGVDSTLKIQPAKLEDSAVYLCACSLAGRGNNEQFFGPGTRLTVL.

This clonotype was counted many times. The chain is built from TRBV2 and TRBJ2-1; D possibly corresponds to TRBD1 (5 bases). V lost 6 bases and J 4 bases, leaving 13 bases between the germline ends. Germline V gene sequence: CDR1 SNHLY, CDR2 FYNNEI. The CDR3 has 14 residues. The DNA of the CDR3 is TGTGCCAGCAGGGACAAGACAGCGTACAATGAGCAGTTCTTC. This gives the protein CASRDKTAYNEQFF.

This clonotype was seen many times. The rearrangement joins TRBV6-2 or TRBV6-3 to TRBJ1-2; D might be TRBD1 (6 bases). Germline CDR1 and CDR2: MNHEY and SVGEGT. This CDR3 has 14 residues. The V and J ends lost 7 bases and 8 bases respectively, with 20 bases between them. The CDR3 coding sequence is TGTGCCAGCATCCCGGCTGGCGGGGGCGGAGGCTACACCTTC. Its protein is CASIPAGGGGGYTF.

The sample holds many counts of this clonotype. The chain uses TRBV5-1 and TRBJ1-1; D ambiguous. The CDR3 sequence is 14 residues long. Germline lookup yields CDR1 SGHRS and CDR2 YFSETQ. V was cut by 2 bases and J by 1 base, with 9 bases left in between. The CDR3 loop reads CASSFGRANTEAFF. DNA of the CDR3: TGCGCCAGCAGCTTCGGACGGGCGAACACTGAAGCTTTCTTT.

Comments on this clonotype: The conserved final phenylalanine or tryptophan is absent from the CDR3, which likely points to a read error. The CDR3 DNA reads TGTGCTAGTAGCTACAGGGGCTCCTACGAGCAGTACCTC. Translating gives CASSYRGSYEQYL. The chain employs TRBV19 and TRBJ2-7; 7 bases agree with TRBD1. Germline V CDR1 and CDR2: LNHDA, SQIVND (reference sequence). The CDR3 runs to 13 residues.

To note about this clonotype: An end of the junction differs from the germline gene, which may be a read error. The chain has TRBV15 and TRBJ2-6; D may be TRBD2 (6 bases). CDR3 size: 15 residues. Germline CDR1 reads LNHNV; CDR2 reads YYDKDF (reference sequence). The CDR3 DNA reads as TGTGCCACCAGCAGATCCTATGGGGGACTTAACACTGAAGCTTTC. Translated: CATSRSYGGLNTEAF.

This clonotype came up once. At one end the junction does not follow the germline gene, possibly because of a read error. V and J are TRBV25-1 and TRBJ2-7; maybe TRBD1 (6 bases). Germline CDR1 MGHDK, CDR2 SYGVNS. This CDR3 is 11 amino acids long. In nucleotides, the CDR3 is TGTGCCAGCAGTAGGGGGTACGAGCAATGCTTC. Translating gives CASSRGYEQCF.

The DNA for the CDR3 is TGTGCCAGCAGTTTAGACCGGGACAGGGGGCGTAGAGGCTATGGCTACACCTTC. Protein: CASSLDRDRGRRGYGYTF. The chain is built from TRBV2 and TRBJ1-2; TRBD1 agrees at 12 bases. The V gene's germline CDR1 is SNHLY and CDR2 FYNNEI. V shed 5 bases and J 4 bases; nucleotides not matched to a gene: 14. The CDR3 contains 18 residues.

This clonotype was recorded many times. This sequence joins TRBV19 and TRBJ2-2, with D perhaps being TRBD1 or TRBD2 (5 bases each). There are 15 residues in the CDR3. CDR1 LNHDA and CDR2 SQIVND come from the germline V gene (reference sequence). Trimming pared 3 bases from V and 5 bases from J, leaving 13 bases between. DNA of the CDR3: TGTGCCAGTAGTATCTCCGGGACCCCGACCGGGGAGCTGTTTTTT. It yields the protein CASSISGTPTGELFF.

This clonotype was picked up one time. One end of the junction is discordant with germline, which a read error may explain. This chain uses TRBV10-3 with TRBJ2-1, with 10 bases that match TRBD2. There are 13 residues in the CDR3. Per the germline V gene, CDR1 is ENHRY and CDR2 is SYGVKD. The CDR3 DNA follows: TGTGCCAGCGAGCGGGGGGGCCCAGATGAGCAGTCCTTC. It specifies CASERGGPDEQSF.

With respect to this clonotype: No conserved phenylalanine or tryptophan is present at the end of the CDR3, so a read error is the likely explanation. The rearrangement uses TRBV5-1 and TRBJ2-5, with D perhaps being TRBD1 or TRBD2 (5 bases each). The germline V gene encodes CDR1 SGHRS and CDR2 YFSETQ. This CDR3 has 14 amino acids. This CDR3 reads CASNLAGRKETQYL. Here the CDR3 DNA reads TGCGCCAGCAACTTGGCAGGGAGAAAAGAGACCCAGTACCTC.

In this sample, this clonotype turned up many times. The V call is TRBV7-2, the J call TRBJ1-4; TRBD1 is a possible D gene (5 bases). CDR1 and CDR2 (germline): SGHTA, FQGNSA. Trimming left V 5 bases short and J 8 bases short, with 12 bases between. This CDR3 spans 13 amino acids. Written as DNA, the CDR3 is TGTGCCAGCAGCACCGGGACCGGGGAAAAACTGTTTTTT. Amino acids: CASSTGTGEKLFF. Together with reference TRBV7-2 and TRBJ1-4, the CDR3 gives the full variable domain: GAGVSQSPSNKVTEKGKDVELRCDPISGHTALYWYRQSLGQGLEFLIYFQGNSAPDKSGLPSDRFSAERTGGSVSTLTIQRTQQEDSAVYLCASSTGTGEKLFFGSGTQLSVL.

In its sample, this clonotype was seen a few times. The DNA of the CDR3 is TGTGCCAGCTCACCACGAACAGGGGATTCACCCCTCCACTTT. It translates to CASSPRTGDSPLHF. J is TRBJ1-6 and V is TRBV18; 7 bases fit TRBD1. The CDR3 length is 14 residues. V lost 1 base and J lost 8; bases outside the gene matches: 2. Germline CDR1 is KGHSH and CDR2 is LQKENI.

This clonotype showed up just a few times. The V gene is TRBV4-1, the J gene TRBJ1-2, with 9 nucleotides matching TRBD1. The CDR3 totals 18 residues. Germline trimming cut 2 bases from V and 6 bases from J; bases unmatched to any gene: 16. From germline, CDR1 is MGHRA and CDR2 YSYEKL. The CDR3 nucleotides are TGCGCCAGCAGCCAACCGACAGGGGGATCTCGTGCGTTGCATGGCTACACCTTC. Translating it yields CASSQPTGGSRALHGYTF.

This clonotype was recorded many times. This CDR3 is CASSYQTGNYGYTF. The CDR3 coding sequence is TGTGCCAGCAGCTATCAGACAGGGAACTATGGCTACACCTTC. The rearrangement links TRBV5-6 to TRBJ1-2; 7 bases are a match to TRBD1. The CDR3 is 14 residues long. CDR1 and CDR2 (germline): SGHDT, YYEEEE. Losses at the gene ends were 3 bases for V and 2 bases for J; bases not matched to a gene: 4. Looking up the rest from reference TRBV5-6 and TRBJ1-2 gives the full variable domain: DAGVTQSPTHLIKTRGQQVTLRCSPKSGHDTVSWYQQALGQGPQFIFQYYEEEERQRGNFPDRFSGHQFPNYSSELNVNALLLGDSALYLCASSYQTGNYGYTFGSGTRLTVV.

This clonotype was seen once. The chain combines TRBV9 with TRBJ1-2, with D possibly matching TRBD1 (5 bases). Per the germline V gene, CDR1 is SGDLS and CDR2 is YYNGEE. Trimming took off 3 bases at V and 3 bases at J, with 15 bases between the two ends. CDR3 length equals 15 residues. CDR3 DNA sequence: TGTGCCAGCAGCGGAGGGGAGGGGTTGGACTATGGCTACACCTTC. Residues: CASSGGEGLDYGYTF.

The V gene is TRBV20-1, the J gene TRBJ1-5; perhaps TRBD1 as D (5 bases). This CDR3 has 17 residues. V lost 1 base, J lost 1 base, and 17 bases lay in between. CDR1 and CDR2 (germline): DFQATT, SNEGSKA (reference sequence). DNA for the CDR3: TGCAGTGCTAGAGTTGGGACCGCATTAATGAGCAATCAGCCCCAGCATTTT. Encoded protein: CSARVGTALMSNQPQHF.

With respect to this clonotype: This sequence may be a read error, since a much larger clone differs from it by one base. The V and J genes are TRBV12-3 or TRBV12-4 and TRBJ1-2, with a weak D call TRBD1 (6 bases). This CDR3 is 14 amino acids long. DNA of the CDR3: TGTGCCAGCAGTTTACGGGGGGCTTATGATGGCTACGCCTTC. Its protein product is CASSLRGAYDGYAF.

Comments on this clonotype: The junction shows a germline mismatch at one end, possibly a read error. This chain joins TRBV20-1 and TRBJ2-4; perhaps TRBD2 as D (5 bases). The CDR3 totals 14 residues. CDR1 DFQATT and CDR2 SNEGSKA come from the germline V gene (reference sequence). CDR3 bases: TGCAGTGCTGAAGGACTTCTAGCCAAAGACATTCAGTACTTC. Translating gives CSAEGLLAKDIQYF.

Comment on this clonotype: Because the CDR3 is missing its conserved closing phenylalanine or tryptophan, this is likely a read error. The CDR3 sequence: CASSLAGGRETQYS. The CDR3 DNA reads TGTGCCAGCAGCTTAGCGGGAGGGCGCGAGACCCAGTACTCC. This rearrangement joins TRBV7-2 to TRBJ2-5; 7 bases are shared with TRBD2. V dropped 0 bases and J dropped 5; count of bases not matched to a gene: 3. The CDR3 has 14 residues. Per the germline V gene, CDR1 is SGHTA and CDR2 is FQGNSA.

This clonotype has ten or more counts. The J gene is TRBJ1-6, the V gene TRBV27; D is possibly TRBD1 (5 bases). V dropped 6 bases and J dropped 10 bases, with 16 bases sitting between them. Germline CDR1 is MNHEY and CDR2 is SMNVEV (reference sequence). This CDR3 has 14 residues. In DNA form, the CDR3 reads TGTGCCAGCAGCCTTTATCTACGGGACTCACCCCTCCACTTT. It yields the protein CASSLYLRDSPLHF.

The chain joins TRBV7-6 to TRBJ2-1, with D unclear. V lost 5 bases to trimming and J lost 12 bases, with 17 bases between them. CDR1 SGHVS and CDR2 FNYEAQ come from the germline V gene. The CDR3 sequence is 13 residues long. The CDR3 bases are TGTGCCAGCAGCATGTACACGACACATACGCAGTTCTTC. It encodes CASSMYTTHTQFF.

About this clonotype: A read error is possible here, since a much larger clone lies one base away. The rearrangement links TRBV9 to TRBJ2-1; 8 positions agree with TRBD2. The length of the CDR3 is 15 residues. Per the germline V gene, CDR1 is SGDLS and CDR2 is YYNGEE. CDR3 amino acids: CASSLASGSYNEQLF. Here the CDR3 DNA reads TGTGCCAGCAGCTTAGCTAGCGGGTCATACAATGAGCAGCTCTTC.